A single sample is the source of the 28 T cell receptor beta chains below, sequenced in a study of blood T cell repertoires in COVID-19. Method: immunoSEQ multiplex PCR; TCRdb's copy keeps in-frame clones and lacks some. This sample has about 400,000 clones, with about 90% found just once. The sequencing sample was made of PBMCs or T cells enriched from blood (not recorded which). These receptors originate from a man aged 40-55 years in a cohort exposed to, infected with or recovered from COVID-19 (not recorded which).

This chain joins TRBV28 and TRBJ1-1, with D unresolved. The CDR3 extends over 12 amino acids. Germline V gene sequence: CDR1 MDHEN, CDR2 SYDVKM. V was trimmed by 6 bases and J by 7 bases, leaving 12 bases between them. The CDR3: CASRPSVGEAFF. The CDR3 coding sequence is TGTGCCAGCAGGCCCTCGGTTGGTGAAGCTTTCTTT.

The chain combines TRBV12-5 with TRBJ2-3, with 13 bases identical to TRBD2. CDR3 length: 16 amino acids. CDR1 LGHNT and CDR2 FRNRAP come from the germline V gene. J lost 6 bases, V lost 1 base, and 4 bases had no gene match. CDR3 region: CASGLGLAGGTDTQYF. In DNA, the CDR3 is TGTGCTAGTGGTTTGGGACTAGCGGGAGGTACCGATACGCAGTATTTT.

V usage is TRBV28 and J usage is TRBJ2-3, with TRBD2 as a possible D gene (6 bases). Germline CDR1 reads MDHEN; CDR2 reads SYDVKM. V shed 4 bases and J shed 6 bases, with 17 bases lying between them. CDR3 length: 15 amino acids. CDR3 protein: CASSSPGTWGDTQYF. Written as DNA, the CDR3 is TGTGCCAGCAGTTCCCCCGGGACTTGGGGCGATACGCAGTATTTT.

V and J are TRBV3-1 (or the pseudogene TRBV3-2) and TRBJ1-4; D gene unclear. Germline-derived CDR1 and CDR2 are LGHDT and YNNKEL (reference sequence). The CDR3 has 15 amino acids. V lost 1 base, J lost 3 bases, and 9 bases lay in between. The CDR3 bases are TGTGCCAGCAGCCAAGTTTCCGGGTCTAATGAAAAACTGTTTTTT. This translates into CASSQVSGSNEKLFF.

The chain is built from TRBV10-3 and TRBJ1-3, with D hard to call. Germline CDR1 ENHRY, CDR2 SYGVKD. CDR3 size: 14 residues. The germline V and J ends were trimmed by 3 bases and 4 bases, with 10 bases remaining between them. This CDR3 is CAISDRPEGNTIYF. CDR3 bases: TGTGCCATCAGTGACAGGCCAGAAGGAAACACCATATATTTT.

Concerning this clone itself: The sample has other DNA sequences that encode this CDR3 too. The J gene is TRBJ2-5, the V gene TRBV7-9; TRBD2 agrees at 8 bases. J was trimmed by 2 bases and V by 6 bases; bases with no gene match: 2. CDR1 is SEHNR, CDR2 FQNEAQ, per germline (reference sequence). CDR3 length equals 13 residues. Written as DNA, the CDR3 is TGTGCCAGCAGTCGGGGGGGTCAAGAGACCCAGTACTTC. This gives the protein CASSRGGQETQYF.

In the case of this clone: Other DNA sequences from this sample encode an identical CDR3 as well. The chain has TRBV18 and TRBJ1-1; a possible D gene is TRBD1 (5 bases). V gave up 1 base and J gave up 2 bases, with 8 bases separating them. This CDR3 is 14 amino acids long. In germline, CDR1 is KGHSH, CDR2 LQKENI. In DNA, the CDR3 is TGTGCCAGCTCACCACGGCAGGGAAACACTGAAGCTTTCTTT. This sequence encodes CASSPRQGNTEAFF.

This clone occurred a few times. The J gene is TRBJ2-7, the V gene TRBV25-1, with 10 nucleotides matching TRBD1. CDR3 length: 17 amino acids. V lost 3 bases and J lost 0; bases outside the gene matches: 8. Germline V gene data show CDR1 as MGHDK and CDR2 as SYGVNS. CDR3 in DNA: TGTGCCAGCAGTGACCAGGGGACAGGGGTCAGCTCCTACGAGCAGTACTTC. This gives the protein CASSDQGTGVSSYEQYF.

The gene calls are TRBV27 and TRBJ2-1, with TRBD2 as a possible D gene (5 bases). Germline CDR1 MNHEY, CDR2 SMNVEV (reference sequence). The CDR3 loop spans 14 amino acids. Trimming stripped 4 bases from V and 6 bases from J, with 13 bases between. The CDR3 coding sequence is TGTGCCAGCAGTTCCCACGGACTGCTCAATGAGCAGTTCTTC. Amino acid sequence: CASSSHGLLNEQFF.

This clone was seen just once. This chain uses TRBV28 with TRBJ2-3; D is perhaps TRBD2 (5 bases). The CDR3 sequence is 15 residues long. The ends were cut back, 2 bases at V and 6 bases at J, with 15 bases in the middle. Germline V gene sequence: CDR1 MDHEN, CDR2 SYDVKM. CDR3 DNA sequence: TGTGCCAGCAGTTTAATGCTAGCACCTAGGGATACGCAGTATTTT. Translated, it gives CASSLMLAPRDTQYF.

The CDR3 is CASRNRVGYTF. CDR3 DNA sequence: TGTGCCAGCAGGAACAGGGTTGGCTACACCTTC. J is TRBJ1-2 and V is TRBV6-5; perhaps TRBD1 as D (6 bases). This CDR3 is built from 11 residues. Trimming removed 6 bases at V and 7 bases at J, with 9 bases between. Germline CDR1 and CDR2: MNHEY and SVGAGI.

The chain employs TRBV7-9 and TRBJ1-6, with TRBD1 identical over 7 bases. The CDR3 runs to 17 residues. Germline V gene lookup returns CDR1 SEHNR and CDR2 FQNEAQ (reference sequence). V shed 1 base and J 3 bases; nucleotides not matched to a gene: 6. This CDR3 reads CASSLGGTAVYNSPLHF. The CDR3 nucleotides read TGTGCCAGCAGCTTAGGCGGGACAGCGGTCTATAATTCACCCCTCCACTTT.

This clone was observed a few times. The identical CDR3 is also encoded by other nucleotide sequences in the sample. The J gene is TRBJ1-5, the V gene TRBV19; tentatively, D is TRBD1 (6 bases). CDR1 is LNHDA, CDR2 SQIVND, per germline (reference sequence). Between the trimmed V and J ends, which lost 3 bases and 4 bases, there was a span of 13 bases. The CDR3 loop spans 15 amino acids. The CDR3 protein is CASSIRDTRNQPQHF. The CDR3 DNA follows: TGTGCCAGTAGTATCCGGGACACACGGAATCAGCCCCAGCATTTT.

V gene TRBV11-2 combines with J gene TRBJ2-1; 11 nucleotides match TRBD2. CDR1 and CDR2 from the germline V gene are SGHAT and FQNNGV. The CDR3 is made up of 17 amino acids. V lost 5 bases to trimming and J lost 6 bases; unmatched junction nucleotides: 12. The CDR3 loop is CASSPTTYSGRVNEQFF. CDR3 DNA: TGTGCCAGCAGCCCCACCACCTATAGCGGGAGGGTCAATGAGCAGTTCTTC. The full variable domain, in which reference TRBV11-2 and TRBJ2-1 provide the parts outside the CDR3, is EAGVAQSPRYKIIEKRQSVAFWCNPISGHATLYWYQQILGQGPKLLIQFQNNGVVDDSQLPKDRFSAERLKGVDSTLKIQPAKLEDSAVYLCASSPTTYSGRVNEQFFGPGTRLTVL.

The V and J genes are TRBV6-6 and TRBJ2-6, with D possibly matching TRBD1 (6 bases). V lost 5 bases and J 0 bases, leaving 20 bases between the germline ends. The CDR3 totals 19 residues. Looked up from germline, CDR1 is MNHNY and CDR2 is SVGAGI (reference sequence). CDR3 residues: CASSLVGNKGVSGANVLTF. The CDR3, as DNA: TGTGCCAGCAGTCTGGTCGGGAACAAGGGGGTCTCTGGGGCCAACGTCCTGACTTTC.

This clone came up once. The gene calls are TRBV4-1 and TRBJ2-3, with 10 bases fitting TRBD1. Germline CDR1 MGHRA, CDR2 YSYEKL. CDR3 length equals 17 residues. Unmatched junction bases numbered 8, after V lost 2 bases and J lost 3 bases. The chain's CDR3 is CASSQQTGGGRTDTQYF. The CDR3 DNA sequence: TGCGCCAGCAGCCAACAGACAGGGGGCGGTAGGACAGATACGCAGTATTTT.

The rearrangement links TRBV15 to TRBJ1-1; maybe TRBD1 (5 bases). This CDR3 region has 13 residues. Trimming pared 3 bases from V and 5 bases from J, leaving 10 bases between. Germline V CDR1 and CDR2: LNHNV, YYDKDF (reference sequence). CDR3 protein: CATSSLQETEAFF. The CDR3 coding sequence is TGTGCCACCAGCAGCCTACAGGAAACTGAAGCTTTCTTT.

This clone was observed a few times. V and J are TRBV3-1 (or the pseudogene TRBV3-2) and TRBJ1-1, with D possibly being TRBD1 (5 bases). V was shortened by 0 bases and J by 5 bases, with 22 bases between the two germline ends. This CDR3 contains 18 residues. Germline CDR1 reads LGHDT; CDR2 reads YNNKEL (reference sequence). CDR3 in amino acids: CASSQDWGGGTRGTEAFF. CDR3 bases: TGTGCCAGCAGCCAAGATTGGGGTGGGGGGACCAGAGGGACTGAAGCTTTCTTT.

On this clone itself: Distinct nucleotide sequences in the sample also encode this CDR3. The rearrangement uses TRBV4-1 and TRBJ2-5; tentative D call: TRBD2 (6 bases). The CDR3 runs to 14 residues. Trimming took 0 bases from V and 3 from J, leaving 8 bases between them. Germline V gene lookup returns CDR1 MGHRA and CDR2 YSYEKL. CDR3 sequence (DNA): TGCGCCAGCAGCCAAGACGGGGGTAAAGAGACCCAGTACTTC. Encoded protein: CASSQDGGKETQYF.

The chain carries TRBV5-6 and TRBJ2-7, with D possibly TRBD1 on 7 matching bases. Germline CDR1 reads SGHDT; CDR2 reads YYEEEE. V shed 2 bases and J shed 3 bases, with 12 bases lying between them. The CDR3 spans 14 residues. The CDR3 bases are TGTGCCAGCAGCTTCAGGGGGGTTCACTACGAGCAGTACTTC. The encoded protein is CASSFRGVHYEQYF.

In DNA, the CDR3 is TGTGCCAGCAGTGAATTCAGCAGGGCGTACTATGGCTACACCTTC. It encodes CASSEFSRAYYGYTF. V and J are TRBV6-1 and TRBJ1-2; perhaps TRBD1 as D (5 bases). The ends were cut back, 2 bases at V and 3 bases at J, with 13 bases in the middle. Germline V gene lookup returns CDR1 MNHNS and CDR2 SASEGT. The CDR3 runs to 15 residues.

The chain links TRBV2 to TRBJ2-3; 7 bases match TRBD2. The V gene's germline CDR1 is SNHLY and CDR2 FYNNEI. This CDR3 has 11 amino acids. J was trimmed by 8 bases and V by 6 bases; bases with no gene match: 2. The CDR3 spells CASSGLVTQYF. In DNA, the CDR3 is TGTGCCAGCAGCGGACTAGTTACGCAGTATTTT.

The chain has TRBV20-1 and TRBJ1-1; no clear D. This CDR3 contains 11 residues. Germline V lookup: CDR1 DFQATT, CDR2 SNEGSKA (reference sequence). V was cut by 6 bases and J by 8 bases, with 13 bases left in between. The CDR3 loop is CSALGRGEAFF. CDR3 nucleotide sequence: TGCAGTGCCCTAGGACGGGGAGAAGCTTTCTTT.

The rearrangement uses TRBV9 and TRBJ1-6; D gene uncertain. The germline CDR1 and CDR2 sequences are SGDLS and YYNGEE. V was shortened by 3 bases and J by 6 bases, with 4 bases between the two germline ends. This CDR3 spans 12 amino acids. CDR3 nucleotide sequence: TGTGCCAGCAGCGCGAGTAATTCACCCCTCCACTTT. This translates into CASSASNSPLHF.

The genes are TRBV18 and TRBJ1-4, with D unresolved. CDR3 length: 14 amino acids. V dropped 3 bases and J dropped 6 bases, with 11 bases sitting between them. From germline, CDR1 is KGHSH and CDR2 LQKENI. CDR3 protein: CASSPREFDEKLFF. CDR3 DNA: TGTGCCAGCTCACCTAGGGAGTTTGATGAAAAACTGTTTTTT.

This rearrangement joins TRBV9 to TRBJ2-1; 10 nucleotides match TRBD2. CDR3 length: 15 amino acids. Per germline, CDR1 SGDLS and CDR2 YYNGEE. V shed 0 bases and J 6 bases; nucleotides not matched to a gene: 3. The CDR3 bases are TGTGCCAGCAGCGTAGCTAGCGGGAGAGTCAATGAGCAGTTCTTC. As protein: CASSVASGRVNEQFF.

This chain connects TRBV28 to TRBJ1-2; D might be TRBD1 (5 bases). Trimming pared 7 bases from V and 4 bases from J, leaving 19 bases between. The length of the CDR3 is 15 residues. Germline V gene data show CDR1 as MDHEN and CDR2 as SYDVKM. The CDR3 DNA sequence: TGTGCCAGCACCCTCGGGGGTCCCCTTAGCTATGGCTACACCTTC. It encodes CASTLGGPLSYGYTF.

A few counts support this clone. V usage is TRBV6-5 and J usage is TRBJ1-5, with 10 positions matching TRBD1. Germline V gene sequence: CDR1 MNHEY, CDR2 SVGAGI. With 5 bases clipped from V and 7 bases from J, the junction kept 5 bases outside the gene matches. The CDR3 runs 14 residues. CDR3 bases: TGTGCCAGCAGTACGGGGACAGGGGAACAGCCCCAGCATTTT. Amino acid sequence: CASSTGTGEQPQHF.